This T cell receptor (beta chain) was retrieved from a study of post-analysis software for immune sequencing data. Whole-study context: Both relapsing-remitting and secondary progressive multiple sclerosis featured among the disease courses, as did progressive-relapsing multiple sclerosis.

TCR beta cDNA libraries had unique molecular identifiers. Starting from roughly 1.1 to 9.2 million T cells, the study yielded about half a million cDNA molecules. TCRdb reanalysed the PCR reads using MiXCR and keeps one entry per CDR3 protein. The sample lists approximately 440,000 distinct CDR3 sequences; around 40% were seen once. Of note for this clonotype: Its antigen is undetermined.

Findings and limits, study-wide: The study found TRBV5-6, TRBV5-1 and TRBV20-1 among five or six TRBV segments more frequent in patients than controls. Those samples that were prepared in the same batch co-clustered strongly by F measure. Multiple sclerosis patients had significantly lower normalized Chao1 diversity than controls.

V lost 1 base to trimming and J lost 15 bases, with 16 bases between them. This CDR3 is 13 amino acids long. CDR1 is MNHEY and CDR2 is SVGEGT in the germline V gene. Sequencing was performed on blood. J is TRBJ1-5 and V is TRBV6-2 or TRBV6-3; D remains ambiguous. This TCR was sampled from a girl between 5 and 17 years old with multiple sclerosis. CDR3 sequence: CASSYYGDRPTHF. CDR3 DNA sequence: TGTGCCAGCAGTTACTATGGAGATCGACCCACGCATTTT.